These T cell receptor beta chains were read from a single sample in a study of CD8 T cells in Susac syndrome. Each CDR3 protein is one row after TCRdb ran MiXCR on the immunoSEQ multiplex PCR reads. The sample lists some 180,000 distinct CDR3 sequences; roughly 94% were seen once. The sample consisted of CD4+ T cells from PBMCs. All receptors derive from a human donor in good health. Each CDR3 is given with its conserved first and last residue. The D gene is left open where the match is weak. Not all rows give a size; the values are once, few, many and, for expanded clones, a class.

j_gene: TRBJ2-4
v_gene: TRBV3-1
d_gene: -
abundance: -
CDR3aa: CASSQDPGRRKNIQYF
CDR3nt: TGTGCCAGCAGCCAAGATCCGGGCCGCCGTAAAAACATTCAGTACTTC

j_gene: TRBJ2-5
v_gene: TRBV20-1
d_gene: -
abundance: once
CDR3aa: CSARDALRETQYF
CDR3nt: TGCAGTGCTAGAGATGCCCTGCGGGAGACCCAGTACTTC

j_gene: TRBJ2-7
v_gene: TRBV23-1
d_gene: -
abundance: -
CDR3aa: CASSLPRGDEQYF
CDR3nt: TGCGCCAGCAGTCTCCCGAGGGGGGACGAGCAGTACTTC

j_gene: TRBJ2-1
v_gene: TRBV20-1
d_gene: -
abundance: -
CDR3aa: CSARIPPNEQFF
CDR3nt: TGCAGTGCCCGGATTCCACCCAATGAGCAGTTCTTC

j_gene: TRBJ2-2
v_gene: TRBV23-1
d_gene: TRBD2
abundance: -
CDR3aa: CASSPAGRDAGELFF
CDR3nt: TGCGCCAGCAGTCCAGCGGGGAGGGACGCCGGGGAGCTGTTTTTT

j_gene: TRBJ1-1
v_gene: TRBV29-1
d_gene: -
abundance: -
CDR3aa: CSVERSGYTEAFF
CDR3nt: TGCAGCGTTGAAAGGTCTGGATACACTGAAGCTTTCTTT

j_gene: TRBJ2-1
v_gene: TRBV14
d_gene: -
abundance: -
CDR3aa: CASSKVRNNEQFF
CDR3nt: TGTGCCAGCAGCAAAGTTAGAAACAATGAGCAGTTCTTC

j_gene: TRBJ2-6
v_gene: TRBV7-2
d_gene: -
abundance: -
CDR3aa: CASSLLGLLSGANVLTF
CDR3nt: TGTGCCAGCAGCTTATTGGGCCTCCTCTCTGGGGCCAACGTCCTGACTTTC

j_gene: TRBJ2-7
v_gene: TRBV29-1
d_gene: TRBD1
abundance: -
CDR3aa: CSVGGTGPYEQYF
CDR3nt: TGCAGCGTGGGCGGGACAGGCCCCTACGAGCAGTACTTC

j_gene: TRBJ2-3
v_gene: TRBV28
d_gene: -
abundance: once
CDR3aa: CASSPYKGGGTDTQYF
CDR3nt: TGTGCCAGCAGTCCCTACAAAGGGGGTGGGACAGATACGCAGTATTTT

j_gene: TRBJ1-2
v_gene: TRBV6-1
d_gene: TRBD1
abundance: -
CDR3aa: CASRPGQGDYGYTF
CDR3nt: TGTGCCAGCAGACCGGGACAGGGAGACTATGGCTACACCTTC

j_gene: TRBJ2-3
v_gene: TRBV9
d_gene: -
abundance: -
CDR3aa: CASSPIDRGDTQYF
CDR3nt: TGTGCCAGCAGCCCTATCGACCGGGGGGATACGCAGTATTTT

j_gene: TRBJ2-7
v_gene: TRBV20-1
d_gene: -
abundance: -
CDR3aa: CSARDLGEKLYEQYF
CDR3nt: TGCAGTGCTAGAGATCTAGGGGAGAAGCTTTACGAGCAGTACTTC

j_gene: TRBJ1-1
v_gene: TRBV7-2
d_gene: -
abundance: once
CDR3aa: CASSLVGMDTEAFF
CDR3nt: TGTGCCAGCAGCTTAGTAGGGATGGACACTGAAGCTTTCTTT

j_gene: TRBJ2-1
v_gene: TRBV20-1
d_gene: TRBD2
abundance: -
CDR3aa: CSARVSAGGPEQFF
CDR3nt: TGCAGTGCTAGAGTCTCAGCGGGAGGTCCTGAGCAGTTCTTC

j_gene: TRBJ2-7
v_gene: TRBV29-1
d_gene: -
abundance: -
CDR3aa: CSAAGGSEIYEQYF
CDR3nt: TGCAGCGCCGCAGGTGGGAGTGAGATCTACGAGCAGTACTTC

j_gene: TRBJ1-2
v_gene: TRBV28
d_gene: -
abundance: -
CDR3aa: CASSPPQGLRGYTF
CDR3nt: TGTGCCAGCAGTCCGCCCCAGGGTCTTCGCGGCTACACCTTC

j_gene: TRBJ1-5
v_gene: TRBV28
d_gene: -
abundance: -
CDR3aa: CASSLVQADQPQHF
CDR3nt: TGTGCCAGCAGTTTGGTTCAGGCAGATCAGCCCCAGCATTTT

j_gene: TRBJ2-1
v_gene: TRBV20-1
d_gene: TRBD1
abundance: once
CDR3aa: CSACNRDRVPNEQFF
CDR3nt: TGCAGTGCTTGTAACCGGGACAGGGTACCCAATGAGCAGTTCTTC

j_gene: TRBJ1-5
v_gene: TRBV19
d_gene: TRBD1
abundance: -
CDR3aa: CASRGGQGGNQPQHF
CDR3nt: TGTGCCAGTAGGGGAGGCCAGGGGGGCAATCAGCCCCAGCATTTT

j_gene: TRBJ2-3
v_gene: TRBV20-1
d_gene: -
abundance: once
CDR3aa: CSARPAIAADTQYF
CDR3nt: TGCAGTGCCAGGCCGGCCATAGCGGCAGATACGCAGTATTTT

j_gene: TRBJ2-5
v_gene: TRBV19
d_gene: -
abundance: -
CDR3aa: CASSRLHQETQYF
CDR3nt: TGTGCCAGTAGCCGACTACACCAAGAGACCCAGTACTTC

j_gene: TRBJ1-1
v_gene: TRBV30
d_gene: -
abundance: -
CDR3aa: CAWSPGLDGTEAFF
CDR3nt: TGTGCCTGGAGCCCAGGGTTGGATGGGACTGAAGCTTTCTTT

j_gene: TRBJ2-7
v_gene: TRBV28
d_gene: TRBD1
abundance: once
CDR3aa: CASSSGRGLYEQYF
CDR3nt: TGTGCCAGCAGCTCCGGCAGGGGGCTCTACGAGCAGTACTTC

j_gene: TRBJ2-1
v_gene: TRBV3-1
d_gene: TRBD2
abundance: -
CDR3aa: CASSLGLAGEYEQFF
CDR3nt: TGTGCCAGCAGCCTGGGGCTAGCGGGAGAATATGAGCAGTTCTTC

j_gene: TRBJ2-3
v_gene: TRBV29-1
d_gene: TRBD2
abundance: -
CDR3aa: CSVEAQGREEFRGTDTQYF
CDR3nt: TGCAGCGTTGAAGCTCAGGGGCGGGAGGAGTTTAGGGGCACAGATACGCAGTATTTT

j_gene: TRBJ2-7
v_gene: TRBV3-1
d_gene: -
abundance: -
CDR3aa: CASSQDRAFLNEQYF
CDR3nt: TGTGCCAGCAGCCAAGATCGGGCTTTCCTCAACGAGCAGTACTTC

j_gene: TRBJ2-3
v_gene: TRBV7-2
d_gene: -
abundance: -
CDR3aa: CASSLAGRQDTQYF
CDR3nt: TGTGCCAGCAGCTTAGCGGGAAGGCAAGATACGCAGTATTTT

j_gene: TRBJ2-5
v_gene: TRBV11-2
d_gene: TRBD2
abundance: -
CDR3aa: CASSPRTSAETQYF
CDR3nt: TGTGCCAGCAGCCCCCGGACTAGCGCGGAGACCCAGTACTTC

j_gene: TRBJ1-2
v_gene: TRBV5-1
d_gene: -
abundance: -
CDR3aa: CASSLALGGTPGYTF
CDR3nt: TGCGCCAGCAGCTTGGCCTTAGGGGGGACACCTGGCTACACCTTC

j_gene: TRBJ1-2
v_gene: TRBV7-9
d_gene: TRBD1
abundance: -
CDR3aa: CASTLSGTGGVDGYTF
CDR3nt: TGTGCCAGCACCCTATCCGGGACAGGGGGCGTCGATGGCTACACCTTC

j_gene: TRBJ1-2
v_gene: TRBV29-1
d_gene: -
abundance: -
CDR3aa: CSVERGSGYTF
CDR3nt: TGCAGCGTCGAACGGGGGAGCGGCTACACCTTC

j_gene: TRBJ1-5
v_gene: TRBV19
d_gene: TRBD1
abundance: -
CDR3aa: CASRTGQGNYQPQHF
CDR3nt: TGTGCCAGTAGGACGGGACAGGGTAATTATCAGCCCCAGCATTTT

j_gene: TRBJ2-7
v_gene: TRBV11-2
d_gene: -
abundance: few
CDR3aa: CASSRRPSSYEQYF
CDR3nt: TGTGCCAGCAGCCGACGTCCTAGCTCCTACGAGCAGTACTTC